Included here is one T cell receptor beta chain sequence, with context. The length of the CDR3 is 15 residues. V dropped 3 bases and J dropped 3; count of bases not matched to a gene: 7. Germline V gene lookup returns CDR1 SGHTA and CDR2 FQGNSA. This entry comes from a study of cytomegalovirus exposure and HLA in healthy donors. Study as a whole: Later, an analysis reported that the approximately 120 validation repertoires had used the same platform as the approximately 720 first-cohort repertoires.

The repertoire was sequenced with immunoSEQ multiplex PCR; TCRdb's copy has only in-frame clones and lacks some. The sample includes 130,000 to 150,000 clones, 86% seen only once; the top ten take just under 3%. The chain uses TRBV7-2 and TRBJ2-7; 8 bases match TRBD1. The TCR originated in a man aged 18 to 29 in good health and CMV-seronegative. The specimen was PBMCs. The CDR3 loop is CASSFWDRRHYEQYF. The CDR3 coding sequence is TGTGCCAGCAGCTTCTGGGACAGGCGACACTACGAGCAGTACTTC.